This entry features one T cell receptor (beta chain) sequence. Its specificity is unknown. The data derive from a study of response to subunit inactivated influenza vaccine. TCRdb ran MiXCR on the RT-PCR reads and lists one entry per CDR3 protein. The profile covers hundreds of thousands of distinct CDR3 sequences, with 20% to 25% appearing a single time and roughly 10% taken by the ten largest. Points from the study as a whole: After each seasonal influenza vaccination, few new T cells are recruited, the authors suggested.

The material was PBMCs from blood, obtained around 22 months after vaccination. The sequence came from a man between 45 and 75 years old who received an inactivated influenza vaccine.

Here the CDR3 DNA reads TGTGCCAGCAGCCAAGAGATTGGGCGGGGGTACAATGAGCAGTTCTTC. Translation: CASSQEIGRGYNEQFF. The chain carries TRBV4-2 and TRBJ2-1, with 7 bases matching TRBD2. V lost 0 bases and J lost 4; bases outside the gene matches: 6. CDR3 length: 16 amino acids. Germline-derived CDR1 and CDR2 are LGHNA and YNFKEQ.